This TCR beta chain stems from a study of shared clonotypes between healthy human individuals. Study observations and caveats: Among donors, sharing of clonotypes was expected to be affected by sequencing depth.

CD8 memory cells included CD45RO+ cells plus CCR7-negative CD45RA+ TemRA cells. CDR3 length: 14 residues. CDR1 is SGHRS, CDR2 YFSETQ, per germline. The germline V and J ends were trimmed by 4 bases and 4 bases, with 14 bases remaining between them. With respect to this clone: Its antigen is unknown.

The table came from immunoSEQ multiplex PCR; TCRdb's copy has only in-frame clones and leaves some out. The data show roughly 400,000 clones, about 96% seen once. V gene TRBV5-1 combines with J gene TRBJ1-1, with D perhaps TRBD1 (5 bases). The source material was memory CD8+ T cells sorted from blood. Subset given: CD45RO+ cells pooled with CCR7-negative TemRA cells. This receptor was taken from a man younger than 45 in good health. The CDR3 DNA follows: TGCGCCAGCAGCCAGTCCCCGGGGGGCACTGAAGCTTTCTTT. Its protein product is CASSQSPGGTEAFF. Using reference TRBV5-1 and TRBJ1-1 for the parts outside the CDR3, the full variable domain is KAGVTQTPRYLIKTRGQQVTLSCSPISGHRSVSWYQQTPGQGLQFLFEYFSETQRNKGNFPGRFSGRQFSNSRSEMNVSTLELGDSALYLCASSQSPGGTEAFFGQGTRLTVV.